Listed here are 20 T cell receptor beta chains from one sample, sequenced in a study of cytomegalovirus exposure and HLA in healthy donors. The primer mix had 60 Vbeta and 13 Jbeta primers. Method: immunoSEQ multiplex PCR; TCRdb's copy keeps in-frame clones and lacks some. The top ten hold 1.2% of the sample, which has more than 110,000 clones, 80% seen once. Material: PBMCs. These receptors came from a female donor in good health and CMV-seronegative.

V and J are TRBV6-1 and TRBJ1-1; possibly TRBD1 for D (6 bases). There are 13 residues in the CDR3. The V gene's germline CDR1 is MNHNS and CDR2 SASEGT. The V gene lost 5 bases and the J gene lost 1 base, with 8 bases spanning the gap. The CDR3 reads CASSQGPNTEAFF. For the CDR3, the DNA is TGTGCCAGCAGTCAGGGGCCGAACACTGAAGCTTTCTTT.

CDR3 DNA sequence: TGTGCCAGCACCCCCGGACTAGCGGGAGGCTACGAGCAGTACTTC. This gives the protein CASTPGLAGGYEQYF. The chain couples TRBV28 to TRBJ2-7, with TRBD2 identical over 14 bases. V shed 7 bases, J shed 3 bases, and the junction held 5 bases outside the gene matches. The germline V gene has CDR1 MDHEN and CDR2 SYDVKM. This CDR3 comprises 15 residues.

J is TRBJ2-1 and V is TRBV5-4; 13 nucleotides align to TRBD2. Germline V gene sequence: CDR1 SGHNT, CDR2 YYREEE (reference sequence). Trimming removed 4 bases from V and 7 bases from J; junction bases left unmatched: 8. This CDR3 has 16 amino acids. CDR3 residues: CASSDTSGRALNEQFF. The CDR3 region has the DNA TGTGCCAGCAGCGATACTAGCGGGAGGGCCTTAAATGAGCAGTTCTTC.

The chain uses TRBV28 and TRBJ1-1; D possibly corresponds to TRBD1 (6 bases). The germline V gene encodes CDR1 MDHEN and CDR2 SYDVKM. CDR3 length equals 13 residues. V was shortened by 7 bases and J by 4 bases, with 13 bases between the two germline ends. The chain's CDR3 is CASKGHRATEAFF. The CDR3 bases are TGTGCCAGCAAGGGACATAGAGCCACTGAAGCTTTCTTT. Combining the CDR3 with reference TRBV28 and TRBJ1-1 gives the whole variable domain DVKVTQSSRYLVKRTGEKVFLECVQDMDHENMFWYRQDPGLGLRLIYFSYDVKMKEKGDIPEGYSVSREKKERFSLILESASTNQTSMYLCASKGHRATEAFFGQGTRLTVV.

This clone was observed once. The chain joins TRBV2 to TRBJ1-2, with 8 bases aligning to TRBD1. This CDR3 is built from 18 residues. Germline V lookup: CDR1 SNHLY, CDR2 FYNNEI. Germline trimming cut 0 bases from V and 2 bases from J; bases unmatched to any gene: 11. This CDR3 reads CASSEAPQSDRANYGYTF. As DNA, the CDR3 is TGTGCCAGCAGTGAAGCGCCCCAGTCGGACAGGGCCAACTATGGCTACACCTTC.

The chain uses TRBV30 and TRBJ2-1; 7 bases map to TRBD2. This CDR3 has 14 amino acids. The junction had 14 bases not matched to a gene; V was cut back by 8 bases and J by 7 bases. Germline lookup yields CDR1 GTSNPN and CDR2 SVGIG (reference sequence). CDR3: CAGEGDNNMNEQFF. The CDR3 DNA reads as TGTGCCGGGGAGGGTGACAACAACATGAATGAGCAGTTCTTC.

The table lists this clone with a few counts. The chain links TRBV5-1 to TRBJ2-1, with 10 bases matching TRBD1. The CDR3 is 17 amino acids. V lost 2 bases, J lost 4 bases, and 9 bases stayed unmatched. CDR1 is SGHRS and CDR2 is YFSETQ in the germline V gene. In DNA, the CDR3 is TGCGCCAGCAGCTTCATGGTGGGGGGACAGGGGTACAATGAGCAGTTCTTC. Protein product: CASSFMVGGQGYNEQFF.

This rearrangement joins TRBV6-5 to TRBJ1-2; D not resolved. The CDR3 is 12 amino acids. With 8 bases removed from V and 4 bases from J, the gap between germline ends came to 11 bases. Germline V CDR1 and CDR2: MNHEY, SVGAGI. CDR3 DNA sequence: TGTGCCAGCTGGGCCAGTCTCTATGGCTACACCTTC. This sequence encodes CASWASLYGYTF.

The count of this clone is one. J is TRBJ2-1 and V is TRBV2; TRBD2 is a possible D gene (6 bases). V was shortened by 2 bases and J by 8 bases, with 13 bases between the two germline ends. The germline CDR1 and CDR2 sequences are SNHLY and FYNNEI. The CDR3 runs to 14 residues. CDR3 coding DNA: TGTGCCAGCAGTGAAAGACGGGAGCAGGATGAGCAGTTCTTC. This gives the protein CASSERREQDEQFF.

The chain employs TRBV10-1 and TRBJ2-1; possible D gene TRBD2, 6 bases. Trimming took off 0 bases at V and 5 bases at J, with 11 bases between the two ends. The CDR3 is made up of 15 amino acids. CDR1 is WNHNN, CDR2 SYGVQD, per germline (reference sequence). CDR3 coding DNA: TGCGCCAGCAGTGAGTCGAGCGGGCTAAACAATGAGCAGTTCTTC. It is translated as CASSESSGLNNEQFF.

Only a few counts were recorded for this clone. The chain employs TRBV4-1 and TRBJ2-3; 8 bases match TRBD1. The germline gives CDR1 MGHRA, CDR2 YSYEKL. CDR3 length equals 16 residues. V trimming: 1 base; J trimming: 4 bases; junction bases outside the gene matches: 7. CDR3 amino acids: CASSQVAGGAADTQYF. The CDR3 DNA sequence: TGCGCCAGCAGCCAAGTCGCAGGGGGCGCGGCAGATACGCAGTATTTT.

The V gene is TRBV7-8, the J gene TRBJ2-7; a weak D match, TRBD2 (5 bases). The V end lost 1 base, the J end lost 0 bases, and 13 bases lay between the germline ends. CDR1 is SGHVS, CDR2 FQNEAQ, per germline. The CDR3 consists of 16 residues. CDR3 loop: CASSLDPAETSYEQYF. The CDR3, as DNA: TGTGCCAGCAGCTTAGATCCAGCGGAGACCTCCTACGAGCAGTACTTC.

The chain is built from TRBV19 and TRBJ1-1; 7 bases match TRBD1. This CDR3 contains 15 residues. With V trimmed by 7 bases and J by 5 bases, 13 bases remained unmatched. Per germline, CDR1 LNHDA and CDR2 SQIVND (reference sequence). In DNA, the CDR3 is TGTGCCAGTAACCCGAAGACAGGGTGGGTAACTGAAGCTTTCTTT. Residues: CASNPKTGWVTEAFF.

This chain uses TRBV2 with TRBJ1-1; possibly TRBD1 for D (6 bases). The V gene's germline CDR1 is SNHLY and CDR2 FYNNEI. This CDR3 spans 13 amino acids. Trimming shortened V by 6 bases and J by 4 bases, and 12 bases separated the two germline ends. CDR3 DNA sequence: TGTGCCAGCAGGGTCGACAGGAGCACTGAAGCTTTCTTT. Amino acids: CASRVDRSTEAFF.

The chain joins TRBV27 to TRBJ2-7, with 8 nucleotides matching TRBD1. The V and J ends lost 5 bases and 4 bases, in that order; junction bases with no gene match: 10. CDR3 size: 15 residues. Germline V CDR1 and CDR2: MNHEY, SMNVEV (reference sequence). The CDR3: CASSPIGTGYYEQYF. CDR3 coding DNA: TGTGCCAGCAGTCCAATCGGGACAGGCTATTACGAGCAGTACTTC.

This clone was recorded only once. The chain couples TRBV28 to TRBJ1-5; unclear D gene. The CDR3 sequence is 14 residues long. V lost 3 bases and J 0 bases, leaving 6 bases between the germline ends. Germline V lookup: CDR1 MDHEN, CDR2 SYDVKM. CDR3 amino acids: CASSFGYSNQPQHF. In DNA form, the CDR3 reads TGTGCCAGCAGTTTCGGGTATAGCAATCAGCCCCAGCATTTT.

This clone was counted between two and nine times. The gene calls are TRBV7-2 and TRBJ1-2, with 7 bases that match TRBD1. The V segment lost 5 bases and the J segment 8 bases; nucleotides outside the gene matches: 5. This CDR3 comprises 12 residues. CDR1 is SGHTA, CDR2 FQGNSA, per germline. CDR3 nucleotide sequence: TGTGCCAGCAGCCCCGACAGGGAGGGCTACACCTTC. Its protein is CASSPDREGYTF.

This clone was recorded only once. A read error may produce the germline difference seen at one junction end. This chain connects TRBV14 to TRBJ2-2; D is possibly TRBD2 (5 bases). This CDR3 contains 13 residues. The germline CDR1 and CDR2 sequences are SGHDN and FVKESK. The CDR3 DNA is TGTGCCAGCAGCCATAGAAGGGCCGGGGAGCTGCTTTTT. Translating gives CASSHRRAGELLF.

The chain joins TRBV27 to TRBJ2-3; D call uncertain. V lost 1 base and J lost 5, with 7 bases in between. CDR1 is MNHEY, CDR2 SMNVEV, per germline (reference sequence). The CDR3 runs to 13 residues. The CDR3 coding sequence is TGTGCCAGCAGTTTATATCTCGGAGATACGCAGTATTTT. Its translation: CASSLYLGDTQYF.

The CDR3 nucleotides are TGTGCCAGCACCACCCGACAGTCGACGAACACTGAAGCTTTCTTT. Its translation: CASTTRQSTNTEAFF. The V gene is TRBV7-9, the J gene TRBJ1-1; D may be TRBD1 (5 bases). The germline gives CDR1 SEHNR, CDR2 FQNEAQ (reference sequence). CDR3 length equals 15 residues. The ends were cut back, 7 bases at V and 1 base at J, with 16 bases in the middle.